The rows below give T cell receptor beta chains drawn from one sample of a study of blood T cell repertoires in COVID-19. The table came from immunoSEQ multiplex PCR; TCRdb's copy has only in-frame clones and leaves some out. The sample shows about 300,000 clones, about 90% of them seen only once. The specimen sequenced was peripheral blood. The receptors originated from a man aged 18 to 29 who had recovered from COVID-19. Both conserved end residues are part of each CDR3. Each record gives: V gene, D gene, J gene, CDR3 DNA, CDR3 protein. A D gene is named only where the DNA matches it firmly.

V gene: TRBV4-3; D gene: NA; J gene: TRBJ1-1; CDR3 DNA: TGCGCCAGCAGCCAAGATCGGGGGGTAGCTTTCTTT; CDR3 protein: CASSQDRGVAFF
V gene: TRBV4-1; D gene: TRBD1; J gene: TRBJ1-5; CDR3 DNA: TGCGCCAGCAGCCAAGATTCCTTCGGGACAGGGAACCTTCAGCCCCAGCATTTT; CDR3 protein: CASSQDSFGTGNLQPQHF
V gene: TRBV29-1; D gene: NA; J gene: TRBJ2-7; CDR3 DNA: TGCAGCGTTTCCTCTAGCCGCAGCTCCTACGAGCAGTACTTC; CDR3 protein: CSVSSSRSSYEQYF
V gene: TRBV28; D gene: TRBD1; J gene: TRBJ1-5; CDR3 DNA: TGTGCCAGCAGCCGACAGGGGGCGAATAGCAATCAGCCCCAGCATTTT; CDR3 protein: CASSRQGANSNQPQHF
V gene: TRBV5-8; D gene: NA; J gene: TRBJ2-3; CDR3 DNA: TGTGCCAGCAGCTTTAGAGGGAGAACAGATACGCAGTATTTT; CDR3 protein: CASSFRGRTDTQYF
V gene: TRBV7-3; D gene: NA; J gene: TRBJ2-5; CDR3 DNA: TGTGCCAGCAGCCCCGGGTACAGCGGGGAGACCCAGTACTTC; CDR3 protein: CASSPGYSGETQYF
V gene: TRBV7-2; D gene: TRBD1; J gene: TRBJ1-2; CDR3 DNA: TGTGCCAGCAGCTTAGCGAGGACAGGGGGCAGTAGGGGCTACACCTTC; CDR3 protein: CASSLARTGGSRGYTF
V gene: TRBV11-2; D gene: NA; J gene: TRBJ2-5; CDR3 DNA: TGTGCCAGCAGCTTAAATCTAGCGAGAGGGCCGGAGACCCAGTACTTC; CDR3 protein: CASSLNLARGPETQYF
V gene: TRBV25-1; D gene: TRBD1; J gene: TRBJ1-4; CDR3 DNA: TGTGCCAGCAGTGAATTCTTAGGACAGGGGAATGAAAAACTGTTTTTT; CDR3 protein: CASSEFLGQGNEKLFF
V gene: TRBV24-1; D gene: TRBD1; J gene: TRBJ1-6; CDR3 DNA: TGTGCCACCAGTGATTTGGTCCGGGACAGGGCCTCCAATTCACCCCTCCACTTT; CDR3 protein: CATSDLVRDRASNSPLHF